One T cell receptor beta chain is described in this entry. The record originates from a study of control samples from healthy donors and cancer patients. Method: immunoSEQ multiplex PCR; TCRdb's copy keeps in-frame clones and lacks some. The profile shows over 110,000 clones, less than 90% of them singletons. Sequenced input: blood. The TCR comes from a woman aged 25 to 45 in good health.

The CDR3 DNA is TGTGCCAGCAGTTTAACGGGGGTGAACACTGAAGCTTTCTTT. Its protein product is CASSLTGVNTEAFF. The V call is TRBV27, the J call TRBJ1-1, with a tentative D call TRBD1 (5 bases). Trimming cost V 2 bases and J 0 bases, with 7 bases left between them. Germline loops: CDR1 MNHEY, CDR2 SMNVEV (reference sequence). The CDR3 consists of 14 residues.